This TCR beta chain was retrieved from a study of beta chain features in type 1 diabetes. Purities in excess of 95% were seen in all sorted populations. The investigators reverse transcribed all of the isolated RNA, so they sequenced expressed TCRB transcripts. Measured with immunoSEQ multiplex PCR; TCRdb has only the in-frame clones, and not every one. Among about 40,000 clones listed, around 48% were seen once. Per the germline V gene, CDR1 is SGDLS and CDR2 is YYNGEE. The CDR3 sequence is 14 residues long. V was pared by 3 bases and J by 2 bases, with 11 bases between. The sequenced material came from central memory CD4+ T cells from blood. The receptor was isolated from a woman aged 18-29 years in good health. This chain links TRBV9 with TRBJ1-1; tentative D call: TRBD1 (5 bases). The CDR3 bases are TGTGCCAGCAGCGCGAGCGGGGACAACACTGAAGCTTTCTTT. It yields the protein CASSASGDNTEAFF.